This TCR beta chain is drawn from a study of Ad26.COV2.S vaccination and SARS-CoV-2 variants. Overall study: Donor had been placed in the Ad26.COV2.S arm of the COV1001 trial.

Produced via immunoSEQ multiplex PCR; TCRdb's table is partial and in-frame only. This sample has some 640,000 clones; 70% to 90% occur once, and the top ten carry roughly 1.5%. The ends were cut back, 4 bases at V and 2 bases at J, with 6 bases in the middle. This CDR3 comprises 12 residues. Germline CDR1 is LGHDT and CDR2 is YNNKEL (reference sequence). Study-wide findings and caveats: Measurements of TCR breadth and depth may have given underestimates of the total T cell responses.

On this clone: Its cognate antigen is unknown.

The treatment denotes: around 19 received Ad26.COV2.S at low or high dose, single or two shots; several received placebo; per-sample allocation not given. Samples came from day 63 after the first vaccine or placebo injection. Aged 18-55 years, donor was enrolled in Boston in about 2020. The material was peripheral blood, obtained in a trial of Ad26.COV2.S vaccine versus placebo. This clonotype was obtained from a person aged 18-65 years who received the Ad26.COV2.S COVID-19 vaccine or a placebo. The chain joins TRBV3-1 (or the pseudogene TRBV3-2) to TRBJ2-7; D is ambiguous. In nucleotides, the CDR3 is TGTGCCAGCAGCCTCGACCCCTACGAGCAGTACTTC. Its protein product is CASSLDPYEQYF.